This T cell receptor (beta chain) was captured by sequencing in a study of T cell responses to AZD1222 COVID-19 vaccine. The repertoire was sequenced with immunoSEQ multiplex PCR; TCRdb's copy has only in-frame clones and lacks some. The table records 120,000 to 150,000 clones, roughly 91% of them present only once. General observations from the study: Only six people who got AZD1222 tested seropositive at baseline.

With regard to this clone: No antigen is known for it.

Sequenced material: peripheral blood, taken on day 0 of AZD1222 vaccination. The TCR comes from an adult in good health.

CDR3 DNA sequence: TGTGCCAGCAGCGTAGGTTCGGACTCCGGGACCCAGTACTTC. Amino acid sequence: CASSVGSDSGTQYF. The V call is TRBV9, the J call TRBJ2-5, with TRBD2 as a possible D gene (5 bases). The germline V and J ends were trimmed by 0 bases and 7 bases, with 13 bases remaining between them. Germline CDR1 is SGDLS and CDR2 is YYNGEE. This CDR3 contains 14 residues.